This TCR beta chain is from a study of shared clonotypes between healthy human individuals. Study overall: Ranging from 18 to 49 in age, donors were two women and a few men. Each donor contributed plates that comprised three CD4 naive, three CD4 memory, two CD8 naive and one CD8 memory. General observations from the study: Memory subsets generally showed lower estimated richness than naive subsets.

Both subsets, CD45RA+ naive and CD45RA-negative memory, were split from the CD4+ cells. With respect to this clone: Antigen unknown.

Only in-frame clones appear in the TCRdb table, and some are missing; sequencing was by immunoSEQ multiplex PCR. The sample has around 980,000 clones; approximately 80% are singletons. Sequencing was carried out using memory CD4+ T cells from PBMCs. Subset: CD45RA-negative fraction. The receptor's source is a man in his late teens or twenties in good health. Some clones in this sample may be carry-over from other donors' samples.

This CDR3 reads CASSLQGLGETQYF. The CDR3 coding sequence is TGTGCCAGCAGTTTACAGGGGCTGGGTGAGACCCAGTACTTC. The V gene is TRBV15, the J gene TRBJ2-5; 7 bases map to TRBD1. Germline-derived CDR1 and CDR2 are LNHNV and YYDKDF (reference sequence). This CDR3 has 14 residues. The V and J ends lost 10 bases and 5 bases, in that order; junction bases with no gene match: 13.